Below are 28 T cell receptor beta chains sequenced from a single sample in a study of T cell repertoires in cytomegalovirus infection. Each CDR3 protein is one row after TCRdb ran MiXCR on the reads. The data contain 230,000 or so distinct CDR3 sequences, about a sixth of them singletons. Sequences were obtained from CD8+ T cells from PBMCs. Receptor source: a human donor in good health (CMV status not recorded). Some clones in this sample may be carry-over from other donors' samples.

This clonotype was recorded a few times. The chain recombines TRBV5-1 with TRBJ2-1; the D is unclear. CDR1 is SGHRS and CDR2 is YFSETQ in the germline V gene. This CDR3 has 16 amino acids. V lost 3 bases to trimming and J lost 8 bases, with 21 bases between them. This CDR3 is CASSSLWTAVGDEQFF. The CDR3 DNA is TGCGCCAGCAGCTCCCTTTGGACGGCTGTAGGCGATGAGCAGTTCTTC.

The CDR3 spells CATSDLQGETGELFF. CDR3 nucleotide sequence: TGTGCCACCAGTGATTTGCAGGGGGAGACCGGGGAGCTGTTTTTT. The chain is built from TRBV24-1 and TRBJ2-2, with 7 nucleotides matching TRBD1. This CDR3 spans 15 amino acids. The V gene's germline CDR1 is KGHDR and CDR2 SFDVKD. The V segment lost 0 bases and the J segment 5 bases; nucleotides outside the gene matches: 2.

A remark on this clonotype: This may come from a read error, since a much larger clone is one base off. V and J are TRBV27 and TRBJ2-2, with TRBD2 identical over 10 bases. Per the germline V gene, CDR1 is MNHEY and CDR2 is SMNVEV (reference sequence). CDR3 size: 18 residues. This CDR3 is CASSLYVGAGGTGGGLFF. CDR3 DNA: TGTGCCAGCAGTTTATACGTCGGAGCGGGGGGGACCGGCGGGGGGCTGTTTTTT.

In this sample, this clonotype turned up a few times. This chain's CDR3 is CASSLGTYYGYTF. CDR3 nucleotides: TGTGCCAGCAGCTTAGGGACGTATTATGGCTACACCTTC. The V call is TRBV7-9, the J call TRBJ1-2, with D uncertain. This CDR3 is built from 13 residues. Germline-derived CDR1 and CDR2 are SEHNR and FQNEAQ (reference sequence). Trimming took 1 base from V and 5 from J, leaving 8 bases between them.

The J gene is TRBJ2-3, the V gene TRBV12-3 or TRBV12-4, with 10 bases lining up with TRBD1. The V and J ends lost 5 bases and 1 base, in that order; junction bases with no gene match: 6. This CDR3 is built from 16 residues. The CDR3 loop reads CASSRWDRGGTDTQYF. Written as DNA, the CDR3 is TGTGCCAGCAGTCGGTGGGACAGGGGAGGCACAGATACGCAGTATTTT.

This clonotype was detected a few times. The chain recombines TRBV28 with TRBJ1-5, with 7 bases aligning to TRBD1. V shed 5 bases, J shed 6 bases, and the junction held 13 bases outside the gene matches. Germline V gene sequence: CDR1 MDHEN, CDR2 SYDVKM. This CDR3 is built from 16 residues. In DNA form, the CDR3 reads TGTGCCAGCAGTATCGGGACAGCTCGCAAGCGTCAGCCCCAGCATTTT. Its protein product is CASSIGTARKRQPQHF.

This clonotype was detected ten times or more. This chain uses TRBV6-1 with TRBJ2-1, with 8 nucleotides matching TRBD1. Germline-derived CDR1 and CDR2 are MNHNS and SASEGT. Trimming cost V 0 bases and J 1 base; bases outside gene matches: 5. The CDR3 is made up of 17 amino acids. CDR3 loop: CASSEASGGISYNEQFF. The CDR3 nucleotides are TGTGCCAGCAGTGAAGCGTCAGGGGGCATATCCTACAATGAGCAGTTCTTC.

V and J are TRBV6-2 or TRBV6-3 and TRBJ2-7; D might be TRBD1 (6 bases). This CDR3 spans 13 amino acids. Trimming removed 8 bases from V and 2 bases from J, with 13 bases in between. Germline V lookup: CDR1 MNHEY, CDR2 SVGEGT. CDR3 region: CASRPGTTYEQYF. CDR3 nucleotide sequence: TGTGCCAGCCGACCCGGGACAACCTACGAGCAGTACTTC.

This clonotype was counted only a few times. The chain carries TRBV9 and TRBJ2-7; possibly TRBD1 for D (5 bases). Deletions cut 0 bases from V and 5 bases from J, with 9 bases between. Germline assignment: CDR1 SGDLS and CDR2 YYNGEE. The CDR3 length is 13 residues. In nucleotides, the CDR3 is TGTGCCAGCAGCGTAGGACAGTTGAACGAGCAGTACTTC. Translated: CASSVGQLNEQYF.

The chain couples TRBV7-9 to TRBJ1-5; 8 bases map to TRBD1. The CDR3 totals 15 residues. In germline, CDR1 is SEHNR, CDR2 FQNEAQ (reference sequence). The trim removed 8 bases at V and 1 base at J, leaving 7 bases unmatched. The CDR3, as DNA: TGTGCCAGCGGCACGGACAGGGCAAGCAATCAGCCCCAGCATTTT. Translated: CASGTDRASNQPQHF.

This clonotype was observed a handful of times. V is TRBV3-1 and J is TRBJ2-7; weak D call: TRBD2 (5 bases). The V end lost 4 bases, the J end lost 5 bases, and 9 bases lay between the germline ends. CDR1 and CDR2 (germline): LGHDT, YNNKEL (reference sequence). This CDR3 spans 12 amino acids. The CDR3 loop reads CASSPLGDEQYF. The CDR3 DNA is TGTGCCAGCAGCCCCCTCGGGGACGAGCAGTACTTC.

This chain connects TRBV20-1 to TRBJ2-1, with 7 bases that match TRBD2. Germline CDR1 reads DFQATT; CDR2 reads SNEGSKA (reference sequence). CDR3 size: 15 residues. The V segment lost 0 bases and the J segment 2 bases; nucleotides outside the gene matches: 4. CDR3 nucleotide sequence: TGCAGTGCTAGAGATATGGGACTACCCTACAATGAGCAGTTCTTC. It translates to CSARDMGLPYNEQFF.

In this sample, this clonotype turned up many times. The chain's CDR3 is CASSLTYNEQFF. Here the CDR3 DNA reads TGTGCCAGCAGCTTAACATACAATGAGCAGTTCTTC. The rearrangement links TRBV11-2 to TRBJ2-1, with D uncertain. Germline V CDR1 and CDR2: SGHAT, FQNNGV. This CDR3 has 12 residues. V shed 2 bases and J shed 4 bases, with 3 bases lying between them.

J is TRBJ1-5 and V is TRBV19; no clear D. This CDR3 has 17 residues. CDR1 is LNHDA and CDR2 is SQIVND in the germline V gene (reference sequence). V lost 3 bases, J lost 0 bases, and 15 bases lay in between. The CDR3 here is CASSMELGYYSNQPQHF. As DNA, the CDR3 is TGTGCCAGTAGTATGGAATTAGGTTACTATAGCAATCAGCCCCAGCATTTT.

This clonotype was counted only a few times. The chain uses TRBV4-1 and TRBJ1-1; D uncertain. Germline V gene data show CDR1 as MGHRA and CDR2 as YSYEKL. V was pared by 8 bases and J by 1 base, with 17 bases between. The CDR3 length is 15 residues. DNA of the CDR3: TGCGCCAGCCCGCCCTCGAACGACCGGAACACTGAAGCTTTCTTT. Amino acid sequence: CASPPSNDRNTEAFF.

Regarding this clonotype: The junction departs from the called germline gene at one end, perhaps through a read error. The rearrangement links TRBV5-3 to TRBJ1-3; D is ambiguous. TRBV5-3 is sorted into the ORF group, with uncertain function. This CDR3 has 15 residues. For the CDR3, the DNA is TGTGCCAGCAGCTTAGACCGAGACTCTGGAAACACCATATATTTT. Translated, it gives CASSLDRDSGNTIYF.

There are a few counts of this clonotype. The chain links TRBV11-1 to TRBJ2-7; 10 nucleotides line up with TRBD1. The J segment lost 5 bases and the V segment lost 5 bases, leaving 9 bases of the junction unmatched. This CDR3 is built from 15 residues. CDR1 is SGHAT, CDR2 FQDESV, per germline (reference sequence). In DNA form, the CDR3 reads TGTGCCAGCAGCCCTCGCGGGACAGGGGCCAACGAGCAGTACTTC. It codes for CASSPRGTGANEQYF.

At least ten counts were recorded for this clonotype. CDR3 residues: CASSLGPRSYNEQFF. The DNA for the CDR3 is TGTGCCAGCAGCTTGGGACCCCGCTCCTACAATGAGCAGTTCTTC. The V and J genes are TRBV7-6 and TRBJ2-1; D is tentatively TRBD1 or TRBD2 (5 bases each). This CDR3 comprises 15 residues. CDR1 SGHVS and CDR2 FNYEAQ come from the germline V gene. Trimming stripped 3 bases from V and 0 bases from J, with 9 bases between.

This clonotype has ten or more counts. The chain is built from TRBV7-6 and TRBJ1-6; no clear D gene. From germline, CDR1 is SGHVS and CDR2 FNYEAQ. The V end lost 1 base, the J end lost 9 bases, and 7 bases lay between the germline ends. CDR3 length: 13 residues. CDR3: CASSLGESSPLHF. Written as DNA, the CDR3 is TGTGCCAGCAGCTTAGGGGAGAGTTCACCCCTCCACTTT.

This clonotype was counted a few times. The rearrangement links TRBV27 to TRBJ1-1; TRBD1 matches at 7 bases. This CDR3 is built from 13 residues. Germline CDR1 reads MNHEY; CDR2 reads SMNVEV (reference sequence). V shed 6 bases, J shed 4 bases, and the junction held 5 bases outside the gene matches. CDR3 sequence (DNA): TGTGCCAGCAGCCCGGGACAGACCACTGAAGCTTTCTTT. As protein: CASSPGQTTEAFF.

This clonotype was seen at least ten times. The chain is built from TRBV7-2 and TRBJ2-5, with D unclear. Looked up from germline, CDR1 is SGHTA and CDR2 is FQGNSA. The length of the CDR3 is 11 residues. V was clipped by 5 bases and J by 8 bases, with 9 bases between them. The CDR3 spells CASSPGFTQYF. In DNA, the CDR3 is TGTGCCAGCAGCCCCGGATTCACCCAGTACTTC.

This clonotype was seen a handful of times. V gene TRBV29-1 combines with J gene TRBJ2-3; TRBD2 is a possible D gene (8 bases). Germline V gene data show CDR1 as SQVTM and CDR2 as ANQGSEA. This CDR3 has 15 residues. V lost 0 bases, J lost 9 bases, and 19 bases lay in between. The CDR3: CSVEDRGTRGLTQYF. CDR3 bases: TGCAGCGTTGAAGATCGGGGGACTAGGGGGCTCACGCAGTATTTT.

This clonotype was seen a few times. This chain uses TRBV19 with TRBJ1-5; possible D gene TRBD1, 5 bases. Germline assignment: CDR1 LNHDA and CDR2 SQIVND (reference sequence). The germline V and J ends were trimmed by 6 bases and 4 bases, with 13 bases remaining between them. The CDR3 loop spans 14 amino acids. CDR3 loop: CASRPGTLNQPQHF. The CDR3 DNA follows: TGTGCCAGTAGACCCGGGACCTTAAATCAGCCCCAGCATTTT. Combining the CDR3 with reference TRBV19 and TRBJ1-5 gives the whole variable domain DGGITQSPKYLFRKEGQNVTLSCEQNLNHDAMYWYRQDPGQGLRLIYYSQIVNDFQKGDIAEGYSVSREKKESFPLTVTSAQKNPTAFYLCASRPGTLNQPQHFGDGTRLSIL.

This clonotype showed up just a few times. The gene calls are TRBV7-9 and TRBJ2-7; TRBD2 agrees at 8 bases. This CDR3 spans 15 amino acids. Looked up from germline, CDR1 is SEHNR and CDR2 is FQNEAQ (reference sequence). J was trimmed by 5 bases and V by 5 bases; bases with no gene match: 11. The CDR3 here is CASSRLAGSFHEQYF. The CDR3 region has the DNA TGTGCCAGCAGCCGATTAGCGGGGTCCTTTCACGAGCAGTACTTC.

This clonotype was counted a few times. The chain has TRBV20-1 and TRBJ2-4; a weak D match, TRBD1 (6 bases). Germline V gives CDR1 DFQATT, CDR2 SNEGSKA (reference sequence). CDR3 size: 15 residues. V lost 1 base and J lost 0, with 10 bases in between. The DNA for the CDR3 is TGCAGTGCTAGAGGTTGGACAGTAGCCAAAAACATTCAGTACTTC. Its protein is CSARGWTVAKNIQYF.

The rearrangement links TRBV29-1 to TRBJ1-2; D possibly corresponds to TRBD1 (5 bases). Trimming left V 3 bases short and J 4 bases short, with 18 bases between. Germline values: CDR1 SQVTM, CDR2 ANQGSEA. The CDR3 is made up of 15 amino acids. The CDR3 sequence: CSVEKFGSGGYGYTF. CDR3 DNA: TGCAGCGTTGAGAAGTTCGGGTCCGGGGGCTATGGCTACACCTTC.

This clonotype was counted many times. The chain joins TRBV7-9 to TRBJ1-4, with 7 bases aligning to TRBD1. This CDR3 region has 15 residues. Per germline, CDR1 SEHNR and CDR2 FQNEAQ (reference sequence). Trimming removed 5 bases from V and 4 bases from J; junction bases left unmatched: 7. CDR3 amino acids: CASSRGGQVNEKLFF. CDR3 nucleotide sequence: TGTGCCAGCAGCAGAGGAGGACAGGTTAATGAAAAACTGTTTTTT.

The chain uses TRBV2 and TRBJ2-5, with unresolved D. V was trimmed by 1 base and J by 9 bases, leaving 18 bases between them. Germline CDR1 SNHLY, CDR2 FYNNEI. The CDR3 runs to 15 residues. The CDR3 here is CASSEETGPVSSQYF. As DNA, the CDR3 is TGTGCCAGCAGTGAAGAAACTGGACCGGTATCGTCCCAGTACTTC. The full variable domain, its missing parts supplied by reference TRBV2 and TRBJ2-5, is EPEVTQTPSHQVTQMGQEVILRCVPISNHLYFYWYRQILGQKVEFLVSFYNNEISEKSEIFDDQFSVERPDGSNFTLKIRSTKLEDSAMYFCASSEETGPVSSQYFGPGTRLLVL.